The present T cell receptor beta chain was sequenced within a study of T cell changes during pregnancy in multiple sclerosis. By share of the sample, this clone is medium-sized. CDR1 and CDR2 (germline): MRHNA, SNTAGT. CDR3 length equals 16 residues. V was clipped by 0 bases and J by 6 bases; unmatched bases: 5. Sequenced by immunoSEQ multiplex PCR; TCRdb stores in-frame clones only, minus some. The sample includes tens of thousands of clones, 89% seen only once; the top ten take about 10%. This sequence joins TRBV6-4 and TRBJ2-3, with 11 positions matching TRBD2. Sequencing used CD8+ T cells from peripheral blood mononuclear cells, obtained in the third trimester of pregnancy. This clonotype was obtained from a female donor with multiple sclerosis, enrolled in a pregnancy study. This CDR3 is CASSDSSSGGADTQYF. The CDR3 DNA sequence: TGTGCCAGCAGTGACTCGAGTAGCGGGGGGGCCGATACGCAGTATTTT.